One and the same sample provided the 26 T cell receptor beta chains below, sequenced in a study of cytomegalovirus exposure and HLA in healthy donors. PCR involved 60 Vbeta and 13 Jbeta primers. Here immunoSEQ multiplex PCR was the method, and the copy in TCRdb shows in-frame clones only, minus some. Of 100,000 to 150,000 clones listed, around 75% are singletons. Sequences were obtained from PBMCs. The receptors come from a woman in her forties or fifties in good health and CMV-seronegative.

There are a few counts of this clone. The gene calls are TRBV10-3 and TRBJ2-7; D remains ambiguous. The V end lost 3 bases, the J end lost 2 bases, and 11 bases lay between the germline ends. The germline V gene has CDR1 ENHRY and CDR2 SYGVKD. The CDR3 contains 14 residues. The chain's CDR3 is CAISDGGPPYEQYF. The DNA for the CDR3 is TGTGCCATCAGTGATGGCGGCCCTCCCTACGAGCAGTACTTC.

The chain links TRBV27 to TRBJ2-7, with 7 positions matching TRBD2. This CDR3 spans 13 amino acids. The germline gives CDR1 MNHEY, CDR2 SMNVEV (reference sequence). Trimming took 4 bases from V and 3 from J; bases not matched to a gene: 3. In DNA form, the CDR3 reads TGTGCCAGCAGTTACGAGCGGGACTACGAGCAGTACTTC. Its protein is CASSYERDYEQYF.

The V call is TRBV4-2, the J call TRBJ2-7; 9 nucleotides align to TRBD2. Germline V lookup: CDR1 LGHNA, CDR2 YNFKEQ. The J segment lost 1 base and the V segment lost 10 bases, leaving 17 bases of the junction unmatched. This CDR3 has 17 amino acids. Here the CDR3 reads CATAAVASGIWSYEQYF. CDR3 bases: TGTGCCACAGCAGCAGTGGCTAGCGGGATTTGGTCCTACGAGCAGTACTTC.

This chain connects TRBV27 to TRBJ1-5; possibly TRBD1 for D (6 bases). The CDR3 spans 14 residues. Between the trimmed V and J ends, which lost 5 bases and 4 bases, there was a span of 12 bases. In germline, CDR1 is MNHEY, CDR2 SMNVEV (reference sequence). CDR3 protein: CASSPGQYNQPQHF. In DNA form, the CDR3 reads TGTGCCAGCAGTCCAGGACAGTATAATCAGCCCCAGCATTTT.

The chain joins TRBV19 to TRBJ2-7, with TRBD1 matching over 8 bases. This CDR3 has 13 residues. Germline assignment: CDR1 LNHDA and CDR2 SQIVND (reference sequence). V shed 7 bases, J shed 5 bases, and the junction held 7 bases outside the gene matches. This CDR3 is CASTGQGRDEQYF. The CDR3 nucleotides read TGTGCCAGTACAGGACAGGGTAGGGACGAGCAGTACTTC.

This clone was counted only a few times. The chain uses TRBV5-6 and TRBJ2-5, with D maybe TRBD1 (5 bases). Germline V gene data show CDR1 as SGHDT and CDR2 as YYEEEE. The V end lost 0 bases, the J end lost 6 bases, and 12 bases lay between the germline ends. This CDR3 region has 14 residues. The CDR3 protein is CASSLAAGRKTQYF. The CDR3 DNA follows: TGTGCCAGCAGCTTGGCGGCAGGGCGAAAGACCCAGTACTTC.

The rearrangement joins TRBV7-2 to TRBJ1-2; D not resolved. This CDR3 contains 16 residues. The V end lost 4 bases, the J end lost 2 bases, and 17 bases lay between the germline ends. Germline-derived CDR1 and CDR2 are SGHTA and FQGNSA. The CDR3 spells CASSSRGGLTNYGYTF. The CDR3 nucleotides read TGTGCCAGCAGCTCCCGGGGTGGCCTGACCAACTATGGCTACACCTTC.

The chain combines TRBV30 with TRBJ2-7; D gene ambiguous. This CDR3 spans 10 amino acids. Germline assignment: CDR1 GTSNPN and CDR2 SVGIG (reference sequence). The V end was cut by 5 bases, the J end by 6 bases, with 8 bases between. CDR3 nucleotides: TGTGCCTGGGTGAGGCCCGAGCAGTACTTC. It encodes CAWVRPEQYF.

This sequence joins TRBV5-4 and TRBJ1-1; TRBD1 aligns across 9 bases. CDR1 is SGHNT, CDR2 YYREEE, per germline (reference sequence). The length of the CDR3 is 18 residues. J was trimmed by 4 bases and V by 4 bases; bases with no gene match: 17. CDR3 amino acids: CASSRLNRGRAEGTEAFF. As DNA, the CDR3 is TGTGCCAGCAGCCGCCTTAACAGGGGGCGAGCCGAGGGCACTGAAGCTTTCTTT.

Points on this clone: The junction and the germline gene differ at one end; a read error may be behind it. This chain uses TRBV19 with TRBJ2-5; 8 bases match TRBD1. Germline V gene sequence: CDR1 LNHDA, CDR2 SQIVND (reference sequence). This CDR3 region has 15 residues. DNA of the CDR3: TGTGCCAGTAGTAGTCGACAGGGGCCAGGGGAGACCCAATACTTC. Protein sequence: CASSSRQGPGETQYF.

The rearrangement joins TRBV7-2 to TRBJ1-2, with 9 bases lining up with TRBD1. This CDR3 is 19 amino acids long. Trimming at V came to 3 bases and at J to 4 bases, leaving 18 bases not matched to a gene. CDR1 SGHTA and CDR2 FQGNSA come from the germline V gene. The CDR3 nucleotides are TGTGCCAGCAGCTTGGTCGTGTGGGACAGGGCCCCCCTCGGCTATGGCTACACCTTC. Protein product: CASSLVVWDRAPLGYGYTF.

The chain is built from TRBV28 and TRBJ2-7, with 10 bases that match TRBD1. The CDR3 covers 15 residues. The ends lost 5 bases at V and 1 base at J; junction bases unmatched: 5. The germline gives CDR1 MDHEN, CDR2 SYDVKM. Here the CDR3 DNA reads TGTGCCAGCAGTGCGGGACAGGGGATATCCTACGAGCAGTACTTC. Its protein product is CASSAGQGISYEQYF.

The chain uses TRBV7-6 and TRBJ2-1; TRBD1 might be the D (6 bases). Germline V lookup: CDR1 SGHVS, CDR2 FNYEAQ. This CDR3 contains 15 residues. V was clipped by 5 bases and J by 3 bases, with 14 bases between them. As DNA, the CDR3 is TGTGCCAGCAGCCCAACCCCGACAGGCTACAATGAGCAGTTCTTC. Translated: CASSPTPTGYNEQFF.

The chain links TRBV28 to TRBJ2-7; 9 bases fit TRBD1. The CDR3 spans 12 residues. The V segment lost 6 bases and the J segment 6 bases; nucleotides outside the gene matches: 3. CDR1 MDHEN and CDR2 SYDVKM come from the germline V gene. The CDR3 loop is CASRRTGVEQYF. CDR3 nucleotide sequence: TGTGCCAGCAGGCGGACAGGGGTCGAGCAGTACTTC. The variable domain in full, completed from reference TRBV28 and TRBJ2-7, reads DVKVTQSSRYLVKRTGEKVFLECVQDMDHENMFWYRQDPGLGLRLIYFSYDVKMKEKGDIPEGYSVSREKKERFSLILESASTNQTSMYLCASRRTGVEQYFGPGTRLTVT.

This clone was observed a handful of times. The CDR3 region is CASSATGTSNYNEQFF. The CDR3 DNA reads as TGTGCCAGCAGCGCCACCGGGACTAGCAACTACAATGAGCAGTTCTTC. The V call is TRBV9, the J call TRBJ2-1, with TRBD2 matching 9 bases. With 3 bases clipped from V and 3 bases from J, the junction kept 7 bases outside the gene matches. Germline loops: CDR1 SGDLS, CDR2 YYNGEE. The CDR3 length is 16 residues.

The chain recombines TRBV6-5 with TRBJ1-2, with a tentative D call TRBD1 (5 bases). This CDR3 region has 14 residues. The V end lost 6 bases, the J end lost 5 bases, and 16 bases lay between the germline ends. Germline V gene sequence: CDR1 MNHEY, CDR2 SVGAGI. CDR3 coding DNA: TGTGCCAGCAGCGCGGCGCCTGGGACTTATGGCTACACCTTC. Translating it yields CASSAAPGTYGYTF.

The chain uses TRBV4-1 and TRBJ2-2, with a possible D match to TRBD2 (5 bases). The V end lost 4 bases, the J end lost 8 bases, and 20 bases lay between the germline ends. CDR3 length: 16 residues. Germline V gene sequence: CDR1 MGHRA, CDR2 YSYEKL. In DNA form, the CDR3 reads TGCGCCAGCAGCCCGCGGAGCCTAATCGAGGGAGGGGAGCTGTTTTTT. Translation: CASSPRSLIEGGELFF.

The V call is TRBV2, the J call TRBJ2-1; 8 nucleotides agree with TRBD2. With V trimmed by 8 bases and J by 0 bases, 9 bases remained unmatched. The CDR3 sequence is 16 residues long. Germline-derived CDR1 and CDR2 are SNHLY and FYNNEI. The CDR3 bases are TGTGCCAGCTGTTCCCCCGGGGGGGCCTCCTACAATGAGCAGTTCTTC. Encoded protein: CASCSPGGASYNEQFF.

V gene TRBV4-2 combines with J gene TRBJ2-3, with D possibly being TRBD2 (6 bases). The CDR3 covers 16 residues. CDR1 is LGHNA and CDR2 is YNFKEQ in the germline V gene. V lost 1 base and J lost 6, with 17 bases in between. Here the CDR3 reads CASSQAIQREQDTQYF. CDR3 coding DNA: TGTGCCAGCAGCCAAGCCATTCAACGGGAGCAGGATACGCAGTATTTT.

The rearrangement links TRBV6-5 to TRBJ2-7; a weak D match, TRBD2 (6 bases). CDR1 and CDR2 from the germline V gene are MNHEY and SVGAGI. This CDR3 is built from 14 residues. The V gene lost 3 bases and the J gene lost 2 bases, with 11 bases spanning the gap. The CDR3 sequence is CASSYGPGAYEQYF. In nucleotides, the CDR3 is TGTGCCAGCAGTTATGGCCCGGGAGCCTACGAGCAGTACTTC.

The chain is built from TRBV7-9 and TRBJ1-5, with a weak D call TRBD1 (5 bases). The V gene lost 1 base and the J gene lost 2 bases, with 9 bases spanning the gap. CDR1 and CDR2 from the germline V gene are SEHNR and FQNEAQ (reference sequence). There are 15 residues in the CDR3. The CDR3 nucleotides read TGTGCCAGCAGCTTAGAAGGGGCCCGCAATCAGCCCCAGCATTTT. Encoded protein: CASSLEGARNQPQHF.

This clone was seen a single time. The genes are TRBV20-1 and TRBJ1-1; D remains ambiguous. This CDR3 has 10 amino acids. V lost 3 bases and J 10 bases, leaving 9 bases between the germline ends. Per germline, CDR1 DFQATT and CDR2 SNEGSKA (reference sequence). The CDR3 loop reads CSASGDGAFF. The CDR3 region has the DNA TGCAGTGCTAGCGGAGATGGAGCTTTCTTT.

The chain joins TRBV28 to TRBJ2-7; 11 nucleotides agree with TRBD1. CDR1 and CDR2 (germline): MDHEN, SYDVKM. Losses at the gene ends were 5 bases for V and 6 bases for J; bases not matched to a gene: 18. This CDR3 has 18 amino acids. The DNA for the CDR3 is TGTGCCAGCAGTAAGCGAGGGCTAGGACAGGGGGCTCGTAGCGAGCAGTACTTC. It codes for CASSKRGLGQGARSEQYF. Together with reference TRBV28 and TRBJ2-7, the CDR3 gives the full variable domain: DVKVTQSSRYLVKRTGEKVFLECVQDMDHENMFWYRQDPGLGLRLIYFSYDVKMKEKGDIPEGYSVSREKKERFSLILESASTNQTSMYLCASSKRGLGQGARSEQYFGPGTRLTVT.

The chain employs TRBV2 and TRBJ2-1; D not certain. The CDR3 is 12 amino acids. CDR1 and CDR2 (germline): SNHLY, FYNNEI. Trimming took 7 bases from V and 5 from J, leaving 9 bases between them. CDR3 residues: CASMERNNEQFF. The CDR3 region has the DNA TGTGCCAGCATGGAGCGTAACAATGAGCAGTTCTTC.

The V call is TRBV6-8, the J call TRBJ2-5, with TRBD1 matching over 7 bases. The CDR3 is made up of 17 amino acids. The germline gives CDR1 MNHGY, CDR2 SAAAGT. After removal of 7 bases from V and 4 bases from J, the junction contained 18 bases not matched to a gene. The CDR3 nucleotides read TGTGCCAGCAATGTACGCCGACAGGGAGCTAAAGGAGAGACCCAGTACTTC. Translated, it gives CASNVRRQGAKGETQYF.

The chain recombines TRBV15 with TRBJ2-3; maybe TRBD1 (6 bases). In germline, CDR1 is LNHNV, CDR2 YYDKDF (reference sequence). This CDR3 comprises 11 residues. The V gene lost 8 bases and the J gene lost 5 bases, with 8 bases spanning the gap. For the CDR3, the DNA is TGTGCCACCGCCAGGGGAGATACGCAGTATTTT. Residues: CATARGDTQYF.